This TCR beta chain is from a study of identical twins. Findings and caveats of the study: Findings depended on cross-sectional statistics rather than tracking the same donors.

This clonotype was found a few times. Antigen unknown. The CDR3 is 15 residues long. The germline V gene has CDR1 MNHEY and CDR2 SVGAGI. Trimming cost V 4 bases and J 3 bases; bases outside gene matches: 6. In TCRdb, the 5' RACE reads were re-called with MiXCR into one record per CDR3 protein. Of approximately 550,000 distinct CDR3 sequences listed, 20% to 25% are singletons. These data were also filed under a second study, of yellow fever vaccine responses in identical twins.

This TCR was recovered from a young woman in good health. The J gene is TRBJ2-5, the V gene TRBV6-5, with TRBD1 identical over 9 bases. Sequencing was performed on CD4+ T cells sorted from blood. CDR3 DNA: TGTGCCAGCAGTTGGGCACAGGGGGCTGAAGAGACCCAGTACTTC. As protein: CASSWAQGAEETQYF.